One sample yielded the 9 T cell receptor beta chains listed below, sequenced in a study of post-analysis software for immune sequencing data. General study results and limits: There were roughly five TRBV segments more frequent in patients than controls, and TRBV5-6, TRBV5-1 and TRBV20-1 were among them.

The library was made from cDNA and included unique molecular identifiers. A single record per CDR3 protein comes from TCRdb applying MiXCR to the PCR reads. Of roughly 800,000 distinct CDR3 sequences detected, roughly 27% appear once; the ten largest clones hold approximately 0.55%. What these receptors recognize is not known. Sequences were obtained from blood. The receptor set was obtained from a girl aged 5-17 years with multiple sclerosis.

This sequence joins TRBV28 and TRBJ2-3; D is unclear. Germline CDR1 MDHEN, CDR2 SYDVKM. The ends were cut back, 5 bases at V and 6 bases at J, with 9 bases in the middle. The CDR3 runs 12 residues. The CDR3 protein is CASSPVVDTQYF. CDR3 DNA sequence: TGTGCCAGCAGTCCCGTCGTGGATACGCAGTATTTT.

The chain employs TRBV20-1 and TRBJ2-5; 7 nucleotides align to TRBD2. J gave up 1 base and V 3 bases, and 2 bases lay outside the gene matches. Germline V CDR1 and CDR2: DFQATT, SNEGSKA (reference sequence). The CDR3 contains 13 residues. CDR3 sequence reads: CSASGGGQETQYF. The DNA for the CDR3 is TGCAGTGCTAGTGGGGGGGGCCAAGAGACCCAGTACTTC.

The chain employs TRBV20-1 and TRBJ1-1, with unresolved D. CDR3 length: 13 residues. CDR1 DFQATT and CDR2 SNEGSKA come from the germline V gene (reference sequence). V was trimmed by 3 bases and J by 1 base, leaving 9 bases between them. CDR3 DNA: TGCAGTGCTAGTTTCAATTGGAACACTGAAGCTTTCTTT. This codes for CSASFNWNTEAFF.

The gene calls are TRBV6-5 and TRBJ1-2, with D possibly being TRBD1 (5 bases). This CDR3 is built from 13 residues. Trimming took off 6 bases at V and 4 bases at J, with 12 bases between the two ends. Germline V lookup: CDR1 MNHEY, CDR2 SVGAGI. The CDR3: CASSRDPTYGYTF. The CDR3 DNA reads TGTGCCAGCAGCCGGGACCCAACCTATGGCTACACCTTC.

There are a few counts of this clonotype. V is TRBV5-6 and J is TRBJ2-5; possible D gene TRBD1, 6 bases. CDR1 and CDR2 (germline): SGHDT, YYEEEE. The CDR3 loop spans 15 amino acids. V was pared by 0 bases and J by 5 bases, with 14 bases between. CDR3: CASSLVGGAGETQYF. The DNA for the CDR3 is TGTGCCAGCAGCTTGGTTGGGGGCGCCGGGGAGACCCAGTACTTC.

The chain combines TRBV20-1 with TRBJ2-1; D possibly matches TRBD1 or TRBD2 (6 bases each). The V gene's germline CDR1 is DFQATT and CDR2 SNEGSKA (reference sequence). The CDR3 loop spans 19 amino acids. The ends were cut back, 0 bases at V and 9 bases at J, with 30 bases in the middle. DNA for the CDR3: TGCAGTGCTAGAGATCGTCAGGGGATCAGGGGAGGAAGGGGGTTTGAGCAGTTCTTC. Residues: CSARDRQGIRGGRGFEQFF.

CDR3 in amino acids: CAGGGGYEQYF. The CDR3 nucleotides read TGTGCCGGGGGGGGAGGGTACGAGCAGTACTTC. V is TRBV6-6 and J is TRBJ2-7; 7 bases fit TRBD2. The V gene's germline CDR1 is MNHNY and CDR2 SVGAGI (reference sequence). The CDR3 is made up of 11 amino acids. V lost 11 bases, J lost 4 bases, and 5 bases stayed unmatched.

A remark on this clonotype: The germline gene is not matched at one end of the junction; a read error may be the cause. The chain employs TRBV12-3 or TRBV12-4 and TRBJ1-4; D not resolved. The CDR3 contains 12 residues. The CDR3 spells CASSSVGEELFF. The CDR3 DNA sequence: TGTGCCAGCAGTTCGGTCGGTGAAGAACTGTTTTTT.

In this sample, this clonotype turned up a few times. V gene TRBV6-2 or TRBV6-3 combines with J gene TRBJ2-7, with 8 bases that match TRBD1. The CDR3 extends over 14 amino acids. The V and J ends lost 5 bases and 4 bases, in that order; junction bases with no gene match: 7. From germline, CDR1 is MNHEY and CDR2 SVGEGT. In DNA form, the CDR3 reads TGTGCCAGCAGTCAGCGATGGACAGGGTACGAGCAGTACTTC. This sequence encodes CASSQRWTGYEQYF.